The T cell receptor beta chain under discussion was sequenced for a study of siplizumab effects on memory and regulatory T cells. Assay: immunoSEQ multiplex PCR; the TCRdb copy retains only in-frame clones and omits some. The repertoire consists of more than 85,000 clones, with 91% occurring once and the leading ten covering roughly 2.7%. Specimen: CD4+ T cells sorted from blood. This receptor was identified in a human donor in good health. Some clones in this sample may be carry-over from other donors' samples.

The CDR3 DNA follows: TGTGCCAGCAGCTCGACTAGCGGGAGGGCGGAGCAGTTCTTC. The encoded protein is CASSSTSGRAEQFF. The chain uses TRBV11-2 and TRBJ2-1; 14 positions match TRBD2. The CDR3 is 14 residues long. Germline CDR1 SGHAT, CDR2 FQNNGV. The junction had 3 bases not matched to a gene; V was cut back by 4 bases and J by 10 bases.